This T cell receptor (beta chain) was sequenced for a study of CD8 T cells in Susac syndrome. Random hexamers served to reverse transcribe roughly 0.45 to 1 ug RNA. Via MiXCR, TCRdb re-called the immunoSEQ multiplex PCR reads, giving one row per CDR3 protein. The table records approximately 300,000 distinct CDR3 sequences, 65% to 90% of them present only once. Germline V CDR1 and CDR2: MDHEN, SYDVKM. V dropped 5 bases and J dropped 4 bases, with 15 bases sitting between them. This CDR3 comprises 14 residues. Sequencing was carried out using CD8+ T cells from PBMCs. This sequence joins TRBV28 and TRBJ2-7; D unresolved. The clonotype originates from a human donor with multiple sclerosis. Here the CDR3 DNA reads TGTGCCAGCAGTCGGGCAGGAAACCCTTACGAGCAGTACTTC. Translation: CASSRAGNPYEQYF.